These 32 T cell receptor beta chains were all obtained from the same sample, sequenced in a study of blood T cell repertoires in COVID-19. Assay: immunoSEQ multiplex PCR; the TCRdb copy retains only in-frame clones and omits some. The sample includes fewer than 300,000 clones, roughly 88% of them seen just once. What was sequenced was PBMCs or T cells enriched from blood (not recorded which). The receptors originated from a woman between 40 and 55 years old with acute COVID-19.

The chain is built from TRBV19 and TRBJ1-6; no definite D call. Germline V gene lookup returns CDR1 LNHDA and CDR2 SQIVND (reference sequence). V lost 11 bases to trimming and J lost 0 bases, with 11 bases between them. This CDR3 comprises 14 residues. The CDR3 protein is CASRSGSYNSPLHF. As DNA, the CDR3 is TGTGCCTCCAGAAGCGGCTCCTATAATTCACCCCTCCACTTT. The full variable domain, rest sourced from reference TRBV19 and TRBJ1-6, is DGGITQSPKYLFRKEGQNVTLSCEQNLNHDAMYWYRQDPGQGLRLIYYSQIVNDFQKGDIAEGYSVSREKKESFPLTVTSAQKNPTAFYLCASRSGSYNSPLHFGNGTRLTVT.

The chain joins TRBV23-1 to TRBJ2-1; possible D gene TRBD2, 5 bases. TRBV23-1 qualifies as an ORF whose function is uncertain. The CDR3 has 13 residues. Trimming cost V 5 bases and J 5 bases, with 10 bases left between them. The CDR3 spells CASSFGIHNEQFF. CDR3 DNA: TGCGCCAGCAGTTTCGGGATACACAATGAGCAGTTCTTC.

The chain has TRBV2 and TRBJ2-1; 8 bases map to TRBD2. Germline CDR1 reads SNHLY; CDR2 reads FYNNEI. This CDR3 spans 13 amino acids. V gave up 9 bases and J gave up 0 bases; unmatched junction bases: 1. CDR3 nucleotide sequence: TGTGCCAGGAGCGGGAGCTCCTACAATGAGCAGTTCTTC. As protein: CARSGSSYNEQFF. Supplemented by reference TRBV2 and TRBJ2-1, the full variable domain reads EPEVTQTPSHQVTQMGQEVILRCVPISNHLYFYWYRQILGQKVEFLVSFYNNEISEKSEIFDDQFSVERPDGSNFTLKIRSTKLEDSAMYFCARSGSSYNEQFFGPGTRLTVL.

V is TRBV6-5 and J is TRBJ1-1; TRBD1 agrees at 9 bases. CDR1 is MNHEY, CDR2 SVGAGI, per germline. This CDR3 is built from 16 residues. V lost 4 bases, J lost 6 bases, and 12 bases stayed unmatched. This CDR3 reads CASSSTPGQGGAEAFF. CDR3 nucleotides: TGTGCCAGCAGTTCCACACCGGGACAGGGAGGGGCTGAAGCTTTCTTT.

The chain couples TRBV7-3 to TRBJ2-1; TRBD1 agrees at 8 bases. The germline CDR1 and CDR2 sequences are SGHTA and FQGTGA. This CDR3 has 13 amino acids. With 5 bases clipped from V and 10 bases from J, the junction kept 7 bases outside the gene matches. The CDR3 is CASSNSGDREQFF. In DNA form, the CDR3 reads TGTGCCAGCAGCAACTCTGGGGACAGGGAGCAGTTCTTC.

The gene calls are TRBV2 and TRBJ1-5, with D uncertain. CDR1 is SNHLY, CDR2 FYNNEI, per germline. Trimming removed 2 bases at V and 0 bases at J, with 8 bases between. The CDR3 runs 15 residues. The CDR3: CASSERAASNQPQHF. The CDR3 DNA reads as TGTGCCAGCAGTGAACGAGCGGCTAGCAATCAGCCCCAGCATTTT.

The rearrangement uses TRBV11-2 and TRBJ2-3; D unclear. Germline V CDR1 and CDR2: SGHAT, FQNNGV. There are 12 residues in the CDR3. V was pared by 1 base and J by 5 bases, with 4 bases between. The CDR3: CASSLVEDTQYF. The CDR3 DNA is TGTGCCAGCAGCTTAGTAGAAGATACGCAGTATTTT.

V gene TRBV18 combines with J gene TRBJ2-5; 9 bases match TRBD2. This CDR3 spans 16 amino acids. The V segment lost 3 bases and the J segment 5 bases; nucleotides outside the gene matches: 10. The V gene's germline CDR1 is KGHSH and CDR2 LQKENI. The DNA for the CDR3 is TGTGCCAGCTCACCCGTACCCCTAGCGGGAAGCGAGACCCAGTACTTC. Its protein product is CASSPVPLAGSETQYF.

The J gene is TRBJ1-3, the V gene TRBV7-2, with D unresolved. V lost 1 base and J 2 bases, leaving 9 bases between the germline ends. CDR3 length: 15 amino acids. Germline V gene lookup returns CDR1 SGHTA and CDR2 FQGNSA. CDR3 amino acids: CASSLDIGTGNTIYF. CDR3 sequence (DNA): TGTGCCAGCAGCTTAGATATCGGGACTGGAAACACCATATATTTT.

The J gene is TRBJ2-1, the V gene TRBV14, with a weak D call TRBD2 (6 bases). The length of the CDR3 is 16 residues. From germline, CDR1 is SGHDN and CDR2 FVKESK. V was cut by 3 bases and J by 3 bases, with 15 bases left in between. In nucleotides, the CDR3 is TGTGCCAGCAGCCATAGAAAATCCGGGAGCTACAATGAGCAGTTCTTC. Its translation is CASSHRKSGSYNEQFF. Full variable domain (outside the CDR3, taken from reference TRBV14 and TRBJ2-1): EAGVTQFPSHSVIEKGQTVTLRCDPISGHDNLYWYRRVMGKEIKFLLHFVKESKQDESGMPNNRFLAERTGGTYSTLKVQPAELEDSGVYFCASSHRKSGSYNEQFFGPGTRLTVL.

The rearrangement links TRBV9 to TRBJ1-4; weak D call: TRBD1 (5 bases). The CDR3 extends over 15 amino acids. V lost 4 bases to trimming and J lost 7 bases, with 17 bases between them. Germline CDR1 reads SGDLS; CDR2 reads YYNGEE. CDR3 nucleotides: TGTGCCAGCAGCCCTTTCTCCCAGGGTGGTGAAAAACTGTTTTTT. Protein: CASSPFSQGGEKLFF.

This clone was picked up one time. The rearrangement links TRBV27 to TRBJ2-5, with D maybe TRBD1 (5 bases). Germline lookup yields CDR1 MNHEY and CDR2 SMNVEV (reference sequence). The CDR3 runs 17 residues. The V end was cut by 4 bases, the J end by 9 bases, with 27 bases between. The chain's CDR3 is CASSSRRTSEGAWSQYF. The CDR3 DNA is TGTGCCAGCAGTTCCCGAAGGACATCCGAAGGAGCCTGGTCCCAGTACTTC.

The chain employs TRBV27 and TRBJ1-1; 9 bases map to TRBD1. The CDR3 contains 17 residues. The junction had 11 bases not matched to a gene; V was cut back by 5 bases and J by 1 base. Germline values: CDR1 MNHEY, CDR2 SMNVEV (reference sequence). CDR3 DNA sequence: TGTGCCAGCAGTCGCTATCCACAGGGACAGGGGAACACTGAAGCTTTCTTT. The encoded protein is CASSRYPQGQGNTEAFF.

This clone was recorded once. The chain combines TRBV10-3 with TRBJ2-3; TRBD1 matches at 11 bases. From germline, CDR1 is ENHRY and CDR2 SYGVKD. The CDR3 sequence is 14 residues long. Trimming removed 6 bases from V and 5 bases from J; junction bases left unmatched: 4. DNA of the CDR3: TGTGCCATCAGGGACAGGGGGCAGGAAGATACGCAGTATTTT. Translated: CAIRDRGQEDTQYF.

The chain uses TRBV30 and TRBJ2-5, with unresolved D. Germline V gene sequence: CDR1 GTSNPN, CDR2 SVGIG (reference sequence). V lost 2 bases to trimming and J lost 5 bases, with 6 bases between them. The CDR3 sequence is 11 residues long. The CDR3 nucleotides read TGTGCCTGGAGTTTTCTGGAGACCCAGTACTTC. This translates into CAWSFLETQYF.

The chain carries TRBV24-1 and TRBJ2-1, with TRBD2 identical over 10 bases. This CDR3 spans 16 amino acids. V gave up 2 bases and J gave up 3 bases; unmatched junction bases: 3. Per the germline V gene, CDR1 is KGHDR and CDR2 is SFDVKD. The CDR3 bases are TGTGCCACCAGTGATTCGCTAGCGGGAGACTACAATGAGCAGTTCTTC. This encodes CATSDSLAGDYNEQFF.

V is TRBV5-1 and J is TRBJ1-1; TRBD1 might be the D (6 bases). This CDR3 is 14 amino acids long. Germline V gives CDR1 SGHRS, CDR2 YFSETQ. V lost 2 bases and J lost 0, with 8 bases in between. CDR3 DNA sequence: TGCGCCAGCAGCTTCCAGGGGCTGAACACTGAAGCTTTCTTT. It specifies CASSFQGLNTEAFF.

V and J are TRBV18 and TRBJ2-3; TRBD2 matches 7 bases. V shed 6 bases and J 5 bases; nucleotides not matched to a gene: 14. The germline gives CDR1 KGHSH, CDR2 LQKENI. The CDR3 contains 16 residues. CDR3 region: CASSPTGGTLGDTQYF. CDR3 in DNA: TGTGCCAGCTCCCCCACGGGGGGAACTTTGGGAGATACGCAGTATTTT.

The chain links TRBV27 to TRBJ1-5, with D maybe TRBD1 (5 bases). The CDR3 has 15 amino acids. Trimming took off 5 bases at V and 6 bases at J, with 17 bases between the two ends. Looked up from germline, CDR1 is MNHEY and CDR2 is SMNVEV (reference sequence). The CDR3 reads CASSPGGGGGQPQHF. As DNA, the CDR3 is TGTGCCAGCAGTCCCGGCGGGGGTGGTGGTCAGCCCCAGCATTTT.

The V and J genes are TRBV9 and TRBJ1-4; TRBD1 agrees at 8 bases. The CDR3 has 15 amino acids. Germline assignment: CDR1 SGDLS and CDR2 YYNGEE. V lost 0 bases and J lost 7; bases outside the gene matches: 5. The CDR3 reads CASSVGTGGGEKLFF. CDR3 DNA sequence: TGTGCCAGCAGCGTAGGAACAGGGGGGGGTGAAAAACTGTTTTTT.

The chain links TRBV6-4 to TRBJ1-2; 7 bases match TRBD1. The V gene end was trimmed by 8 bases and the J gene end by 4 bases; junction bases not matched to a gene: 7. The V gene's germline CDR1 is MRHNA and CDR2 SNTAGT. The CDR3 is made up of 13 amino acids. The CDR3 nucleotides are TGTGCCAGCTCTGGGGGACAGTCCTATGGCTACACCTTC. Translation: CASSGGQSYGYTF.

This clone was seen a handful of times. This chain joins TRBV14 and TRBJ1-2; 9 bases are shared with TRBD1. The CDR3 is 15 amino acids. Losses at the gene ends were 0 bases for V and 8 bases for J; bases not matched to a gene: 7. Germline V gene data show CDR1 as SGHDN and CDR2 as FVKESK. The CDR3 sequence is CASSQDMGTGKGYTF. CDR3 DNA sequence: TGTGCCAGCAGCCAAGATATGGGGACAGGGAAAGGCTACACCTTC.

This chain uses TRBV12-3 or TRBV12-4 with TRBJ2-1; D remains unclear. The CDR3 is made up of 13 amino acids. Trimming removed 6 bases at V and 4 bases at J, with 10 bases between. The CDR3 DNA sequence: TGTGCCAGCAGGCTTGAGCAATACAATGAGCAGTTCTTC. Protein product: CASRLEQYNEQFF.

This sequence joins TRBV6-2 or TRBV6-3 and TRBJ1-5; D gene uncertain. CDR1 and CDR2 (germline): MNHEY, SVGEGT. V lost 0 bases and J lost 1, with 16 bases in between. The CDR3 spans 18 residues. The CDR3 spells CASSYSIWGRGSNQPQHF. The CDR3 DNA follows: TGTGCCAGCAGTTACTCGATCTGGGGTAGAGGGAGCAATCAGCCCCAGCATTTT.

This chain joins TRBV30 and TRBJ2-2, with D possibly being TRBD1 (5 bases). Trimming pared 2 bases from V and 6 bases from J, leaving 13 bases between. This CDR3 comprises 14 residues. The germline CDR1 and CDR2 sequences are GTSNPN and SVGIG (reference sequence). CDR3 protein: CAWSKDTQSGELFF. In DNA form, the CDR3 reads TGTGCCTGGAGTAAGGACACGCAATCCGGGGAGCTGTTTTTT.

Concerning this clone itself: Other DNA sequences within the sample encode an identical CDR3. The genes are TRBV19 and TRBJ2-2, with D possibly being TRBD2 (6 bases). The CDR3 consists of 14 residues. The ends were cut back, 7 bases at V and 3 bases at J, with 12 bases in the middle. Per germline, CDR1 LNHDA and CDR2 SQIVND (reference sequence). CDR3 coding DNA: TGTGCCAGTACGGAGGGTCCGCACACCGGGGAGCTGTTTTTT. Residues: CASTEGPHTGELFF.

The CDR3 coding sequence is TGTGCCAGCAGCCCCGATAGCGGACAGGTTCCCAATGAGCAGTTCTTC. Its translation: CASSPDSGQVPNEQFF. The V call is TRBV3-1 (or the pseudogene TRBV3-2), the J call TRBJ2-1, with D perhaps TRBD1 (7 bases). The CDR3 spans 16 residues. Germline V gives CDR1 LGHDT, CDR2 YNNKEL (reference sequence). V was shortened by 4 bases and J by 6 bases, with 19 bases between the two germline ends.

V usage is TRBV6-5 and J usage is TRBJ2-2; the match to TRBD2 covers 8 bases. The CDR3 totals 14 residues. The V gene's germline CDR1 is MNHEY and CDR2 SVGAGI. With V trimmed by 6 bases and J by 3 bases, 3 bases remained unmatched. CDR3 nucleotides: TGTGCCAGCAGGTTCGGGGGGGACACCGGGGAGCTGTTTTTT. Protein: CASRFGGDTGELFF.

The V and J genes are TRBV18 and TRBJ1-1; D remains ambiguous. Germline values: CDR1 KGHSH, CDR2 LQKENI. This CDR3 region has 11 residues. Deletions cut 6 bases from V and 8 bases from J, with 10 bases between. CDR3: CASSPEREAFF. The CDR3 nucleotides read TGTGCCAGCTCCCCCGAGAGGGAAGCTTTCTTT.

The rearrangement joins TRBV5-4 to TRBJ1-2, with D perhaps matching TRBD1 (5 bases). CDR1 and CDR2 from the germline V gene are SGHNT and YYREEE (reference sequence). Trimming took 0 bases from V and 0 from J, leaving 9 bases between them. The CDR3 contains 15 residues. DNA of the CDR3: TGTGCCAGCAGCTTGGGACAGACCTCTAACTATGGCTACACCTTC. It yields the protein CASSLGQTSNYGYTF.

The chain couples TRBV3-1 (or the pseudogene TRBV3-2) to TRBJ2-4; the D gene is possibly TRBD2 (5 bases). V lost 2 bases to trimming and J lost 13 bases, with 15 bases between them. CDR3 size: 13 residues. The V gene's germline CDR1 is LGHDT and CDR2 YNNKEL (reference sequence). CDR3 nucleotide sequence: TGTGCCAGCAGCCAACTTGCGGACCGCGGGCAGTACTTC. Protein sequence: CASSQLADRGQYF.

The genes are TRBV5-1 and TRBJ2-3, with D possibly being TRBD2 (6 bases). Trimming removed 2 bases from V and 0 bases from J, with 13 bases in between. Germline CDR1 reads SGHRS; CDR2 reads YFSETQ. This CDR3 is built from 16 residues. The CDR3 is CASSFFGRGSTDTQYF. The CDR3 DNA sequence: TGCGCCAGCAGCTTTTTCGGGAGAGGGAGCACAGATACGCAGTATTTT.